The TCR beta chain under discussion was sequenced for a study of blood T cells in healthy people across ages. Whole-study results and caveats: It was not possible, with unsorted PBMCs, to conclusively compare naive and antigen-experienced cells.

Germline V gene data show CDR1 as SQVTM and CDR2 as ANQGSEA. There are 13 residues in the CDR3. Between the trimmed V and J ends, which lost 7 bases and 0 bases, there was a span of 12 bases. A second PCR of roughly 7 to 11 cycles used a sample-barcoded 5' primer and a J-beta primer mix. Unique molecular identifiers of 12 random nucleotides labeled each cDNA. TCRdb reprocessed the 5' RACE reads via MiXCR and lists one record per CDR3 protein. The table records 650,000 to 1,000,000 distinct CDR3 sequences, 35% to 40% of them present only once. Notes on this clonotype: Its antigen remains unknown.

V and J are TRBV29-1 and TRBJ1-1; TRBD1 might be the D (5 bases). What was sequenced was blood. The receptor comes from a young man in good health. CDR3 amino acids: CSAAGRMNTEAFF. The CDR3 DNA follows: TGCAGCGCCGCGGGACGGATGAACACTGAAGCTTTCTTT.